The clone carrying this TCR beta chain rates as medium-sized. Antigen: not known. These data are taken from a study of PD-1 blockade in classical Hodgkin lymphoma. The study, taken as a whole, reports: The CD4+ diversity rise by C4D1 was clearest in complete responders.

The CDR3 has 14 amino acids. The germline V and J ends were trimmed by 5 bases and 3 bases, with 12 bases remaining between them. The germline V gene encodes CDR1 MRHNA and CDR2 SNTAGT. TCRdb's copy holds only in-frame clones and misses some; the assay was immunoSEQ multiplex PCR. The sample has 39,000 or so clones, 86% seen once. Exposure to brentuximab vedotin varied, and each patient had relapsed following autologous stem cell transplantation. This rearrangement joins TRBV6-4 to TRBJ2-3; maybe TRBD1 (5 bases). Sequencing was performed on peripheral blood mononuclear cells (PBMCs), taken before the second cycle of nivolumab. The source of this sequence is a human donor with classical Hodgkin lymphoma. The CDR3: CASSTNPGTDTQYF. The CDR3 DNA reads TGTGCCAGCAGTACCAATCCAGGGACAGATACGCAGTATTTT.